This is a list of T cell receptor beta chains from one sample in a study of blood T cell repertoires in COVID-19. Repertoires were generated with immunoSEQ multiplex PCR, while TCRdb's copy carries only in-frame clones and drops some. The sample lists some 120,000 clones, roughly four fifths seen once, with 10% to 14% in the top ten. The sample was peripheral blood. These receptors all stem from a human donor in a cohort sampled during active COVID-19. Each CDR3 is given with its conserved first and last residue. Each record gives: J gene, V gene, clone size, D gene, CDR3 DNA, CDR3 protein. A D gene is named only where the DNA matches it firmly. Some rows have no size entry. The others give once, few or many, or a class for an expanded clone.

>TRBJ2-1|TRBV3-1/TRBV3-2|-|-
TGTGCCAGCAGCCAAGGGACACAGAACAATGAGCAGTTCTTC
CASSQGTQNNEQFF
>TRBJ1-1|TRBV5-1|once|-
TGCGCCAGCAGCTTGTGGGCAGGTGATGGGAACACTGAAGCTTTCTTT
CASSLWAGDGNTEAFF
>TRBJ2-1|TRBV7-8|once|-
TGTGCCAGCAGCCCGCAGGGGTCTTACTACAATGAGCAGTTCTTC
CASSPQGSYYNEQFF
>TRBJ2-3|TRBV30|-|TRBD1
TGTGCCTACGAGGACAGGGCCACAGATACGCAGTATTTT
CAYEDRATDTQYF
>TRBJ1-6|TRBV3-1/TRBV3-2|-|TRBD1
TGTGCCAGCAGCCAAGAACAGGGGGTCTCCTATAATTCACCCCTCCACTTT
CASSQEQGVSYNSPLHF
>TRBJ1-5|TRBV28|few|TRBD1
TGTGCCAGCAGCCCAGGGGGCGCGTACAATCAGCCCCAGCATTTT
CASSPGGAYNQPQHF
>TRBJ2-7|TRBV25-1|-|TRBD1
TGTGCCAGCAGTGAAGGGGGGACAGGGGGCGTCGAGCAGTACTTC
CASSEGGTGGVEQYF
>TRBJ1-1|TRBV28|-|-
TGTGCCAGCAGTTTATCCGGGGGGAGTGAAGCTTTCTTT
CASSLSGGSEAFF
>TRBJ2-7|TRBV2|few|TRBD1
TGTGCCAGCAGTCGACAGGGGCTATCCTACGAGCAGTACTTC
CASSRQGLSYEQYF
>TRBJ2-7|TRBV19|few|TRBD1
TGTGCCAGTAGTACCCCGACAGGGGTCGAGGAGCAGTACTTC
CASSTPTGVEEQYF
>TRBJ2-7|TRBV5-1|-|TRBD2
TGCGCCAGCAGCCCCGTAGCGGGGGCTTACTACGAGCAGTACTTC
CASSPVAGAYYEQYF
>TRBJ2-7|TRBV3-1/TRBV3-2|-|TRBD2
TGTGCCAGCAGTTTTAGCGGGGGGGCCCCCCGCTTC
CASSFSGGAPRF
>TRBJ2-3|TRBV2|-|TRBD2
TGTGCCAGCAGTTCCGGGGGGGCAAGCACAGATACGCAGTATTTT
CASSSGGASTDTQYF
>TRBJ2-7|TRBV6-1|-|TRBD2
TGTGCCAGCAGTGAAGCGGCTAGCGGGGCGGACGAGCAGTACTTC
CASSEAASGADEQYF
>TRBJ2-1|TRBV6-6|once|-
TGTGCCAGCAGTTACCCCGGGGATGAGCAGTTCTTC
CASSYPGDEQFF
>TRBJ2-2|TRBV5-4|-|TRBD2
TGTGCCAGCAGCCCTTCGGGGGGGCAATCCGTCGGGGAGCTGTTTTTT
CASSPSGGQSVGELFF
>TRBJ2-7|TRBV5-1|-|-
TGCGCCAGCAGCTTGGACCGCGGCCGGCAGTACTTC
CASSLDRGRQYF
>TRBJ1-4|TRBV2|-|TRBD1
TGTGCCAGCGGAAACTTAGGGGGCATGACTAATGAAAAACTGTTTTTT
CASGNLGGMTNEKLFF
>TRBJ2-7|TRBV27|few|TRBD1
TGTGCCAGCAGCCACCTAGGGACAGGGGACTACGAGCAGTACTTC
CASSHLGTGDYEQYF
>TRBJ2-1|TRBV27|-|TRBD2
TGTGCCAGCAAGGGAGGCGGGGGGCACTCGCGTAATGAGCAGTTCTTC
CASKGGGGHSRNEQFF
>TRBJ1-5|TRBV10-2|once|-
TGCGCCAGCAGTCAGGGGAATCAGCCCCAGCATTTT
CASSQGNQPQHF
>TRBJ2-7|TRBV19|-|-
TGTGCCAGTAGTACCCCCGGGGTCCGTTCAAACGAGCAGTACTTC
CASSTPGVRSNEQYF
>TRBJ1-5|TRBV4-1|few|-
TGCGCCAGCAGCCAAGTGGCAGGGTTGGAGCCCCAGCATTTT
CASSQVAGLEPQHF
>TRBJ2-5|TRBV5-8|-|TRBD1
TGTGCCAGCAGCTTGGGACAGGGGAGAGCTCAAGAGACCCAGTACTTC
CASSLGQGRAQETQYF
>TRBJ2-5|TRBV18|-|-
TGTGCCAGCTCTCAACAGGGTGGGGAGACCCAGTACTTC
CASSQQGGETQYF
>TRBJ2-2|TRBV3-1/TRBV3-2|-|TRBD2
TGTGCCAGCAGCCAAGTACTAGCGGGGGCCATAAACACCGGGGAGCTGTTTTTT
CASSQVLAGAINTGELFF
>TRBJ1-1|TRBV11-2|-|-
TGTGCCAGCAGCTTAGATAGGAAGCGCTACACTGAAGCTTTCTTT
CASSLDRKRYTEAFF
>TRBJ2-1|TRBV27|-|-
TGTGCCAGCAGTTTAAACGAGTACTACCACTACAATGAGCAGTTCTTC
CASSLNEYYHYNEQFF
>TRBJ2-3|TRBV5-1|few|TRBD1
TGCGCCAGCAGCTTAGTGACAGGGCTCACAGATACGCAGTATTTT
CASSLVTGLTDTQYF
>TRBJ1-1|TRBV15|once|TRBD1
TGTGCCACCAGCAGAACAGGGGGATACACTGAAGCTTTCTTT
CATSRTGGYTEAFF
>TRBJ1-2|TRBV6-5|-|-
TGTGCCAGCCACGGAGGCTATGGCTACACCTTC
CASHGGYGYTF
>TRBJ1-4|TRBV28|-|-
TGTGCCAGCAGTCTTACAGGTTCAACTAATGAAAAACTGTTTTTT
CASSLTGSTNEKLFF
>TRBJ2-7|TRBV4-2|-|-
TGTGCCAGCAGCCAAGATACAGGACGGGTCTACGAGCAGTACTTC
CASSQDTGRVYEQYF
>TRBJ1-3|TRBV3-1/TRBV3-2|-|-
TGTGCCAGCAGCCAAGAGGCAGGGAACTCTGGAAACACCATATATTTT
CASSQEAGNSGNTIYF
>TRBJ2-3|TRBV9|-|TRBD1
TGTGCCAGCAGTGGACAGGGGGGGATAGATACGCAGTATTTT
CASSGQGGIDTQYF
>TRBJ2-3|TRBV7-2|-|TRBD1
TGTGCCACCGGACAGGGGGAAGATACGCAGTATTTT
CATGQGEDTQYF
>TRBJ2-4|TRBV19|few|TRBD2
TGTGCCAGTAGTATAAGCGGGACGACCTTCAAAAACATTCAGTACTTC
CASSISGTTFKNIQYF
>TRBJ2-7|TRBV27|once|-
TGTGCCAGCAGTTTAGGTCAGGGTGTCTACGAGCAGTACTTC
CASSLGQGVYEQYF
>TRBJ1-2|TRBV6-5|-|-
TGTGCCAGCAGTTACCGGCGAGGAGGCTACACCTTC
CASSYRRGGYTF
>TRBJ2-7|TRBV5-1|-|TRBD1
TGCGCCAGCAGCTGGCGACAGGGGCAAGGCTACGAGCAGTACTTC
CASSWRQGQGYEQYF
>TRBJ1-6|TRBV7-2|-|TRBD1
TGTGCCAGCAGACAGCAATCCGGGACAGGGGGGTCACCCCTCCACTTT
CASRQQSGTGGSPLHF